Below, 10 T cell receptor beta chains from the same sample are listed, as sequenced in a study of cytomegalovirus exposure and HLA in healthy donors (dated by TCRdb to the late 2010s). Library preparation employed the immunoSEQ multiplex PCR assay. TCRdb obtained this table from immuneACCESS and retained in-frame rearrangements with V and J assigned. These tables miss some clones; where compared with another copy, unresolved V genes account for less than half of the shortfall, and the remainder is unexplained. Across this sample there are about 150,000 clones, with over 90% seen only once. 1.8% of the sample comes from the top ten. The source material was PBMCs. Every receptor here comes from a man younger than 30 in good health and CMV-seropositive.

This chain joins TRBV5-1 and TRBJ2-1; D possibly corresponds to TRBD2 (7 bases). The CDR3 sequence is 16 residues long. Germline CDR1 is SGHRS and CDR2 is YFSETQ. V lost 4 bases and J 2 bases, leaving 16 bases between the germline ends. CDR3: CASSPGGGIPYNEQFF. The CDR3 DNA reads TGCGCCAGCAGCCCGGGGGGCGGCATACCCTACAATGAGCAGTTCTTC.

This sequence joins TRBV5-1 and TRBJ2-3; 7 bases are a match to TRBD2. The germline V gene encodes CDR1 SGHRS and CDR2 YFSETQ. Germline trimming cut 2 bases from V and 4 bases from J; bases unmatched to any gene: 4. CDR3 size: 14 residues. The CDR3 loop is CASSFGGRADTQYF. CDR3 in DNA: TGCGCCAGCAGCTTTGGCGGGAGAGCAGATACGCAGTATTTT.

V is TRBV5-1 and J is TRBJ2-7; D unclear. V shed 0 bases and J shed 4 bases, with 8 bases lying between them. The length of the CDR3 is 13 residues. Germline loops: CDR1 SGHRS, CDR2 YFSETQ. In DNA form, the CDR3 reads TGCGCCAGCAGCTTGGGGTGGAGTTACGAGCAGTACTTC. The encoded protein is CASSLGWSYEQYF. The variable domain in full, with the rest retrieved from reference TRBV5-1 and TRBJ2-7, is KAGVTQTPRYLIKTRGQQVTLSCSPISGHRSVSWYQQTPGQGLQFLFEYFSETQRNKGNFPGRFSGRQFSNSRSEMNVSTLELGDSALYLCASSLGWSYEQYFGPGTRLTVT.

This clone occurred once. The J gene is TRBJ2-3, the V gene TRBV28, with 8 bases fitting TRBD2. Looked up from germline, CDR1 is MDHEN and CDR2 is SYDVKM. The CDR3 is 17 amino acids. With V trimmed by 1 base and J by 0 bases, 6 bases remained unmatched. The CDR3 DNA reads TGTGCCAGCAGTTTATTGCTAGCGGGTTTAAGCACAGATACGCAGTATTTT. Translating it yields CASSLLLAGLSTDTQYF.

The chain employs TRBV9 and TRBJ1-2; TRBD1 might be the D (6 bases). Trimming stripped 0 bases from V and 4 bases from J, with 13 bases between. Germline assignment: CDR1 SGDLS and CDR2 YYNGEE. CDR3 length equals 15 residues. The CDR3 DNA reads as TGTGCCAGCAGCGTAGAGGACAGCTGGTTCTATGGCTACACCTTC. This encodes CASSVEDSWFYGYTF.

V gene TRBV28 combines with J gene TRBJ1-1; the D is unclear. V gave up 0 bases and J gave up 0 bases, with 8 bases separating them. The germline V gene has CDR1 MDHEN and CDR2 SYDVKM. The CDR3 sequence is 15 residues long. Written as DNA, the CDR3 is TGTGCCAGCAGTTTATGGGGCTCCCTGAACACTGAAGCTTTCTTT. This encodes CASSLWGSLNTEAFF.

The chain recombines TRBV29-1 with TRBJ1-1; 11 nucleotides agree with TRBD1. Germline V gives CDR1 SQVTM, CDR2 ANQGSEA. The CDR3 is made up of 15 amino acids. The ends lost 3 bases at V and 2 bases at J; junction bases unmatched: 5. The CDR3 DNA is TGCAGCGTTGATGGACAGGGGGCTATAAACACTGAAGCTTTCTTT. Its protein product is CSVDGQGAINTEAFF.

Written as DNA, the CDR3 is TGCGCCAGCAGCCACCAACAGGGGCTTGTTCGCTACGAGCAGTACTTC. Encoded protein: CASSHQQGLVRYEQYF. The rearrangement uses TRBV4-1 and TRBJ2-7; 7 bases fit TRBD1. Germline V CDR1 and CDR2: MGHRA, YSYEKL. Trimming took 3 bases from V and 3 from J; bases not matched to a gene: 11. The CDR3 has 16 amino acids.

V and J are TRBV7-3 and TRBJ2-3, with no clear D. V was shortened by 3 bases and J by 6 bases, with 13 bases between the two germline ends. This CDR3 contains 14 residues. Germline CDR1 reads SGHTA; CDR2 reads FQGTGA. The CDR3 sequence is CASSFAGFGDTQYF. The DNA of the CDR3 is TGTGCCAGCAGCTTCGCCGGGTTCGGGGATACGCAGTATTTT.

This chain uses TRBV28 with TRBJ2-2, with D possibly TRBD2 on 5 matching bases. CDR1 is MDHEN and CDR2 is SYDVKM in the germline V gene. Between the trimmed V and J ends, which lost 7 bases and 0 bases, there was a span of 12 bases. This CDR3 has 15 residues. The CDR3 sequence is CASTLRTPNTGELFF. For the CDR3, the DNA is TGTGCCAGCACCCTCAGGACTCCGAACACCGGGGAGCTGTTTTTT.